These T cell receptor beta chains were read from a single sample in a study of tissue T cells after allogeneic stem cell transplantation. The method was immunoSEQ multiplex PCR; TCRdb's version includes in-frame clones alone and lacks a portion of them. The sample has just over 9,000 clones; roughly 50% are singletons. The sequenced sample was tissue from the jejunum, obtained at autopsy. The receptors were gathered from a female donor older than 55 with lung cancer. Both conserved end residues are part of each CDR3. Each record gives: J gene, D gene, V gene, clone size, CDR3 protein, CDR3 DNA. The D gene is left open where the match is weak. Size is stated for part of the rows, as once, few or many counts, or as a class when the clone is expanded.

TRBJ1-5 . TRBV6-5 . CASSIDRSNQPQHF TGTGCCAGCAGTATTGACCGTAGCAATCAGCCCCAGCATTTT
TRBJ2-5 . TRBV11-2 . CASSPTVSQETQYF TGTGCCAGCAGCCCGACAGTGTCCCAAGAGACCCAGTACTTC
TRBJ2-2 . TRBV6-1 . CASSEVVKDAGELFF TGTGCCAGCAGTGAAGTTGTGAAGGACGCCGGGGAGCTGTTTTTT
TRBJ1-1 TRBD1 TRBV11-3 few CASSSAGGMGTEAFF TGTGCCAGCAGCTCCGCAGGGGGAATGGGCACTGAAGCTTTCTTT
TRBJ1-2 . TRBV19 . CASSITPRGRNYGYTF TGTGCCAGTAGTATCACGCCGCGAGGCAGGAACTATGGCTACACCTTC
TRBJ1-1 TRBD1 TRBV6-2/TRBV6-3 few CASSSYDRGPFF TGTGCCAGCAGTTCCTACGACAGGGGTCCTTTCTTT
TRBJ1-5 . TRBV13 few CASSLRSNQPQHF TGTGCCAGCAGCTTACGTAGCAATCAGCCCCAGCATTTT
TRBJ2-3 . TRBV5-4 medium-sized CASSGGSTRRSTQYF TGTGCCAGCAGCGGTGGATCGACGCGGAGGTCGACGCAGTATTTT
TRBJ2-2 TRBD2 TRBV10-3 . CAISPSTSGRATGELFF TGTGCCATCAGCCCCTCGACTAGCGGGAGGGCCACCGGGGAGCTGTTTTTT
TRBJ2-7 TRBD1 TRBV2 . CASTPGQTYEQYF TGTGCCAGCACCCCGGGACAGACCTACGAGCAGTACTTC
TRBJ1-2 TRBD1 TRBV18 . CASSPGTGGTDGYTF TGTGCCAGCTCACCAGGGACAGGAGGAACTGATGGCTACACCTTC
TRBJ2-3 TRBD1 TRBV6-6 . CASGATGALTDTQYF TGTGCCAGCGGAGCAACAGGGGCACTCACAGATACGCAGTATTTT
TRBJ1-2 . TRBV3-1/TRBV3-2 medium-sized CASSPGDLGRVYGYTF TGTGCCAGCAGCCCCGGGGATCTGGGGCGCGTCTATGGCTACACCTTC
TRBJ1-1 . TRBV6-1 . CASSEHMMNTEAFF TGTGCCAGCAGTGAACATATGATGAACACTGAAGCTTTCTTT
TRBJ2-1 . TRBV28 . CASSLYKQFF TGTGCCAGCAGTTTGTATAAGCAGTTCTTC
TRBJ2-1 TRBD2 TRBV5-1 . CASREAPGTNYNEQFF TGCGCCAGCAGGGAAGCCCCCGGGACTAACTACAATGAGCAGTTCTTC
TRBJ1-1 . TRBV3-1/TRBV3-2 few CASSQGGAGLEAFF TGTGCCAGCAGCCAAGGGGGGGCAGGGCTTGAAGCTTTCTTT
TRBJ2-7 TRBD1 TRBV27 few CASSLRTGNEQYF TGTGCCAGCAGTTTAAGGACAGGGAACGAGCAGTACTTC
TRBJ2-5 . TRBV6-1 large CASSEAHGETQYF TGTGCCAGCAGTGAAGCTCACGGAGAGACCCAGTACTTC
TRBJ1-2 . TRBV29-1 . CSEREYSNYGYTF TGCAGCGAAAGGGAGTATTCTAACTATGGCTACACCTTC
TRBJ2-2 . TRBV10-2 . CASSESGTGELFF TGCGCCAGCAGTGAGTCTGGCACCGGGGAGCTGTTTTTT
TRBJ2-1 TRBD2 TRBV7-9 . CASSLRPGASGNEQFF TGTGCCAGCAGCTTAAGGCCGGGCGCTAGCGGAAATGAGCAGTTCTTC
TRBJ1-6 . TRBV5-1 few CASSLILNSPLHF TGCGCCAGCAGCTTGATTCTAAATTCACCCCTCCACTTT
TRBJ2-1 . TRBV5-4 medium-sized CASSPKTPGDRNEQFF TGTGCCAGCAGCCCAAAGACACCAGGGGATCGCAATGAGCAGTTCTTC
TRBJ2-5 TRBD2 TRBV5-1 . CASSLSLAGAETQYF TGCGCCAGCAGCTTGTCCCTAGCGGGAGCGGAGACCCAGTACTTC
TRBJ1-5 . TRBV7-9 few CASTKDGRNQPQHF TGTGCCAGCACCAAGGACGGACGTAATCAGCCCCAGCATTTT
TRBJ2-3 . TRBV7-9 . CASSLVGAFQYF TGTGCCAGCAGCTTAGTAGGAGCTTTTCAGTATTTT
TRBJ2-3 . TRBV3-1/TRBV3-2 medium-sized CASSQQMADTQYF TGTGCCAGCAGCCAACAGATGGCAGATACGCAGTATTTT